The entry below describes one TCR beta chain. This sample stems from a study of PD-L1 blockade in urothelial cancer. For the study at large: The patients had undergone anywhere from 0 to 3 prior chemotherapy regimens.

V lost 3 bases, J lost 3 bases, and 5 bases stayed unmatched. Germline CDR1 reads SGDLS; CDR2 reads YYNGEE. This CDR3 is built from 16 residues. Time point given: pretreatment peripheral blood. The repertoire was sequenced with immunoSEQ multiplex PCR; TCRdb's copy has only in-frame clones and lacks some. The sample includes about 130,000 clones, approximately 84% of them seen just once. Material: PBMCs, obtained around atezolizumab (anti-PD-L1) treatment. This sequence joins TRBV9 and TRBJ2-7, with TRBD2 matching over 14 bases. The sequence was obtained from a man aged 45-65 years with urothelial cancer. The CDR3 DNA reads as TGTGCCAGCAGCGCCACCGGGACTAGCGGGAGCTACGAGCAGTACTTC. Translating gives CASSATGTSGSYEQYF.